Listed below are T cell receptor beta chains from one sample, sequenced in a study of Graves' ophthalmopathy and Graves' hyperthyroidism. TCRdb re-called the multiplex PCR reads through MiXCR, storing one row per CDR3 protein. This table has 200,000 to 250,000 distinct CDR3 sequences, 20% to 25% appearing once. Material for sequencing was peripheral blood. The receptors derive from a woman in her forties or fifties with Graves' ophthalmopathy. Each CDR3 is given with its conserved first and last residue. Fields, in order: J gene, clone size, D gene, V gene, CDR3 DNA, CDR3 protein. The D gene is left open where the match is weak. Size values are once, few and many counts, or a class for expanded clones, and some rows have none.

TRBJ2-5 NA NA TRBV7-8 TGTGCCAGCAGCCTAACCCGGACAGTCCTACAAGAGACCCAGTACTTC CASSLTRTVLQETQYF
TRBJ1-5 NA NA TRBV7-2 TGTGCCAGCAGTCTAGGGGTCCCGCCCCAGCATTTT CASSLGVPPQHF
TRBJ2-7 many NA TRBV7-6 TGTGCCAGCAGCCCGTCGGGGTCTGAGCAGTACTTC CASSPSGSEQYF
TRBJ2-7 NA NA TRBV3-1 TGTGCCAGCAGCCTTGAGCCCAGGGCCGAGCAGTACTTC CASSLEPRAEQYF
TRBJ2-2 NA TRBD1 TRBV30 TGTGCCTGGAGTCTAACCGGGACAGGGGGCGTCGGGGAGCTGTTTTTT CAWSLTGTGGVGELFF
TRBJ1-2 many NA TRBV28 TGTGCCAGCAGTGGGGGGGTCCCCTCTGGCTACACCTTC CASSGGVPSGYTF
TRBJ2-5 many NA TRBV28 TGTGCCAGCAGTTCCCTCAGACAGAGCAAGAGAACCCAGTACTTC CASSSLRQSKRTQYF
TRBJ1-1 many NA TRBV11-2 TGTGCCAGCAGCTTTGGCAGGGGAGTTCTAAACACTGAAGCTTTCTTT CASSFGRGVLNTEAFF
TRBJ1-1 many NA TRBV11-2 TGTGCCAGCAGCCCAGATAGGGGTGGTGAAGCTTTCTTT CASSPDRGGEAFF
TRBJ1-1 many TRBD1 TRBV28 TGTGCCAGCAGTCCCCGCCGCCCGACAGGGTCCACTGAAGCTTTCTTT CASSPRRPTGSTEAFF
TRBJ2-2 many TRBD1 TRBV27 TGTGCCTGTGGGACAGGGAAAAACACCGGGGAGCTGTTTTTT CACGTGKNTGELFF
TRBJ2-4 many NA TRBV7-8 TGTGCCAGCCGTTCTACGGGAAACATTCAGTACTTC CASRSTGNIQYF
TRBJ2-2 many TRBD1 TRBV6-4 TGTGCCAGCAGACTCGACAGGGACACCGGGGAGCTGTTTTTT CASRLDRDTGELFF
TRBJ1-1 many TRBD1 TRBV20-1 TGCAGTGTCAGGGGCAGGGGGGGGATGAACACTGAAGCTTTCTTT CSVRGRGGMNTEAFF
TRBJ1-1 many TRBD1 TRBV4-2 TGTGCCAGCAGCCCAAGACAGGGTACCGGCACTGAAGCTTTCTTT CASSPRQGTGTEAFF
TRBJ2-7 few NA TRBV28 TGTGCCAGCAGTTTCCGGGCAGCCTACGAGCAGTACTTC CASSFRAAYEQYF
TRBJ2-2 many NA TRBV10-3 TGTGCCATCAGTGAGTCGTTGGACAGATACGCCGGGGAGCTGTTTTTT CAISESLDRYAGELFF
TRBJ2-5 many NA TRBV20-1 TGCAGTGCGCCGGGGCCCGGAAGGACCCAGTACTTC CSAPGPGRTQYF
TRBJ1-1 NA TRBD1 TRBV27 TGTGCCAGCAGTTCTCCGCCGGAGACAGGGAGGGCGAACACTGAAGCTTTCTTT CASSSPPETGRANTEAFF
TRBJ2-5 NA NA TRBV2 TGTGCCAGCAGTAGGCCACAGCAAGAGACCCAGTACTTC CASSRPQQETQYF
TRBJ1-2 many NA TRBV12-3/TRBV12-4 TGTGCCAGCAGCTCCGGGACGGCCAACTATGGCTACACCTTC CASSSGTANYGYTF
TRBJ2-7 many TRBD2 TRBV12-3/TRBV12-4 TGTGCCAGCAGGGGGGGGGACGGATTTACCTACGAGCAGTACTTC CASRGGDGFTYEQYF
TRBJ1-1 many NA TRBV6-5 TGTGCCAGCAGTTGGACAACAGGGAGGAGGGCTGAAGCTTTCTTT CASSWTTGRRAEAFF
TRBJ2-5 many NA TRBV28 TGTGCCAGCAGGCCGGCCGGTAGTCAGGAGACCCAGTACTTC CASRPAGSQETQYF
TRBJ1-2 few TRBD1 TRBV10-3 TGTGCCATCAGAACAGGGGGCGCTTCCTATGGCTACACCTTC CAIRTGGASYGYTF
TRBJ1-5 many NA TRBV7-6 TGTGCCAGCAGCCCCCGGGGTGGCAATCAGCCCCAGCATTTT CASSPRGGNQPQHF
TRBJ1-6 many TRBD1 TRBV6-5 TGTGCCAGCAGGGTGACAGGGGATAATTCACCCCTCCACTTT CASRVTGDNSPLHF